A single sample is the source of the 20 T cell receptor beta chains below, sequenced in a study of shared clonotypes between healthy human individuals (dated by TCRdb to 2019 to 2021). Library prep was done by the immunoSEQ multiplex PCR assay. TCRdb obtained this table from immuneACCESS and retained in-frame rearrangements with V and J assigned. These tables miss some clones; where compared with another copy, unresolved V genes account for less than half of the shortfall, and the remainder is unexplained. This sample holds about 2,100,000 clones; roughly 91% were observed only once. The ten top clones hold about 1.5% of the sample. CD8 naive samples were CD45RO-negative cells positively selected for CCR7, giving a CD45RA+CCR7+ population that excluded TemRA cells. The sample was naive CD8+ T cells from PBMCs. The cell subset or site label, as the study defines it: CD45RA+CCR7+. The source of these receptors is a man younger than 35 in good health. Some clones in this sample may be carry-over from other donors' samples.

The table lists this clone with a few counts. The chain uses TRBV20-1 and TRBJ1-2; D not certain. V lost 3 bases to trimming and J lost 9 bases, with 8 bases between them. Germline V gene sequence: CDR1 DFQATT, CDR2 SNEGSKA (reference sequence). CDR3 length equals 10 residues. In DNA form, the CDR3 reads TGCAGTGCTAGGAGACAATGCTACACCTTC. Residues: CSARRQCYTF.

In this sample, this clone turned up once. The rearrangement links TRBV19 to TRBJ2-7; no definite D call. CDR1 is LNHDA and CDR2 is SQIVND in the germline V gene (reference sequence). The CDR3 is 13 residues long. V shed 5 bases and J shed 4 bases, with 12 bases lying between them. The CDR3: CASSFGLGYEQYF. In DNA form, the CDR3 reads TGTGCCAGTAGTTTTGGTTTGGGTTACGAGCAGTACTTC.

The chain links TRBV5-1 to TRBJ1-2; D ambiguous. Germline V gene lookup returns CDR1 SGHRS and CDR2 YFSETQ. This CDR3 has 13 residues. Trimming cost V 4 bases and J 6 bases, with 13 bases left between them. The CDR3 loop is CASSPAEGDGYTF. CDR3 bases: TGCGCCAGCAGCCCGGCCGAGGGCGATGGCTACACCTTC.

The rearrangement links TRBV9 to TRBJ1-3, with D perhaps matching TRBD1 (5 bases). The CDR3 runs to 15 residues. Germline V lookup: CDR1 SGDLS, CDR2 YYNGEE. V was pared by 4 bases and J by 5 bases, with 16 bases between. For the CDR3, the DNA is TGTGCCAGCAGCCCTACCGGGACTTTCCGAAACACCATATATTTT. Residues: CASSPTGTFRNTIYF. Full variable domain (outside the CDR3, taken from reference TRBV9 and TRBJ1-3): DSGVTQTPKHLITATGQRVTLRCSPRSGDLSVYWYQQSLDQGLQFLIQYYNGEERAKGNILERFSAQQFPDLHSELNLSSLELGDSALYFCASSPTGTFRNTIYFGEGSWLTVV.

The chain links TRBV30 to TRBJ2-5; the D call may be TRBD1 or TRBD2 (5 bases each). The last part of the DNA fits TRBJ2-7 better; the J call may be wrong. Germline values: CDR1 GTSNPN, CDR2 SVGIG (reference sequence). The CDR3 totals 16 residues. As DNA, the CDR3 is TGTGCCTGGAGTTCCCCCAGGGCTGGAGGAACCTACGAGCAGTACTTC. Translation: CAWSSPRAGGTYEQYF.

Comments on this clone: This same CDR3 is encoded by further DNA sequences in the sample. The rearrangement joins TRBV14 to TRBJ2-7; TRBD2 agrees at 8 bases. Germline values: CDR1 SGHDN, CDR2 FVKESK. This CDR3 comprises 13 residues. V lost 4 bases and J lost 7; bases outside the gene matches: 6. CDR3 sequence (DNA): TGTGCCAGCAGCCTCGGACTAGCATCTGAGCAGTACTTC. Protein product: CASSLGLASEQYF.

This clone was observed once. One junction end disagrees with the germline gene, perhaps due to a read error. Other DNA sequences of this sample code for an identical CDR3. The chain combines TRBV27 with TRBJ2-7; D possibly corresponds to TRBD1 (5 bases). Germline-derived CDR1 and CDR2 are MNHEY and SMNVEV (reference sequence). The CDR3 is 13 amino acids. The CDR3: CASSLFRGYEQYF. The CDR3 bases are TGTGCCAGCAGCTTATTTAGGGGCTACGAGCAGTACTTC.

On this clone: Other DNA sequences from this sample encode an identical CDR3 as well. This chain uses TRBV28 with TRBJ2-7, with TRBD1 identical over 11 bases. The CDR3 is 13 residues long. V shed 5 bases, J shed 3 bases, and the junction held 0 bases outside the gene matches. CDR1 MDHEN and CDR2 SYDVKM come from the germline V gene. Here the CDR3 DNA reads TGTGCCAGCAGTGGGACAGGGGGCTACGAGCAGTACTTC. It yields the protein CASSGTGGYEQYF.

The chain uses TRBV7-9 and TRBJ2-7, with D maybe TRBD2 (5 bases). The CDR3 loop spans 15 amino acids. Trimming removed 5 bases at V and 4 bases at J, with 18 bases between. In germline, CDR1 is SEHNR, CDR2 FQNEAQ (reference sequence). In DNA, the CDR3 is TGTGCCAGCAGCCCCGCCGCTAGCAACCTATACGAGCAGTACTTC. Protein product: CASSPAASNLYEQYF.

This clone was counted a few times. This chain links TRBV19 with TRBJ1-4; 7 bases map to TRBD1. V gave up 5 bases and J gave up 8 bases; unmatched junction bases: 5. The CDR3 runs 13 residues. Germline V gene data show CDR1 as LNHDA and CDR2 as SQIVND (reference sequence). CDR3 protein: CASSWDSEEKLFF. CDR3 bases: TGTGCCAGTAGTTGGGACAGCGAAGAAAAACTGTTTTTT.

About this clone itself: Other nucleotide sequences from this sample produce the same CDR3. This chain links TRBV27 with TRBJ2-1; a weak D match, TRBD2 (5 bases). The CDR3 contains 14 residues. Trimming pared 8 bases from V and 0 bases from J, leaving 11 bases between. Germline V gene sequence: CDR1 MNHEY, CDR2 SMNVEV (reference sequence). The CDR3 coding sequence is TGTGCCAGCCGGTCCCGGGGCTCCTACAATGAGCAGTTCTTC. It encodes CASRSRGSYNEQFF.

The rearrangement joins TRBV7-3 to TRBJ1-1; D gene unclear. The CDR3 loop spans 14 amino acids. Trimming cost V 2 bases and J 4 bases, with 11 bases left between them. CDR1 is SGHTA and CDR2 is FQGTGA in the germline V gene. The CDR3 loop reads CASSLGLLSTEAFF. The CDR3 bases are TGTGCCAGCAGCTTAGGTCTCCTGAGCACTGAAGCTTTCTTT.

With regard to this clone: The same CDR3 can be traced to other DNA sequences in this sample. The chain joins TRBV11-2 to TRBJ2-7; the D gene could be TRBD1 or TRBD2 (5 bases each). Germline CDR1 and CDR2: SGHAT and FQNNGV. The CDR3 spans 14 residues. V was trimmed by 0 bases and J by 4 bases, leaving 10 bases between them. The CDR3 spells CASSLDPGPYEQYF. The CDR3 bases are TGTGCCAGCAGCTTAGATCCGGGACCTTACGAGCAGTACTTC.

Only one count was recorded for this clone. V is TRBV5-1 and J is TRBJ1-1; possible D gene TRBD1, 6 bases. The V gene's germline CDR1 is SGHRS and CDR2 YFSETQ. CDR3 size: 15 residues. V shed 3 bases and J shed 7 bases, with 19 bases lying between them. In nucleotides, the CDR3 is TGCGCCAGCAGCTATCGGGGGGCCCCGGTTCTTGAAGCTTTCTTT. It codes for CASSYRGAPVLEAFF. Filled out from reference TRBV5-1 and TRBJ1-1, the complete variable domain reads KAGVTQTPRYLIKTRGQQVTLSCSPISGHRSVSWYQQTPGQGLQFLFEYFSETQRNKGNFPGRFSGRQFSNSRSEMNVSTLELGDSALYLCASSYRGAPVLEAFFGQGTRLTVV.

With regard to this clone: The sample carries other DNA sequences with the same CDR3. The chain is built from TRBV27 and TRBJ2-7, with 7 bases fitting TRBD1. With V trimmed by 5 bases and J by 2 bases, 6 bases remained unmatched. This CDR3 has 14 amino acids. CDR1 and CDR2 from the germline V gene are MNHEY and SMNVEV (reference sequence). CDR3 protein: CASSPRTGAYEQYF. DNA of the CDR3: TGTGCCAGCAGTCCTCGGACAGGCGCCTACGAGCAGTACTTC.

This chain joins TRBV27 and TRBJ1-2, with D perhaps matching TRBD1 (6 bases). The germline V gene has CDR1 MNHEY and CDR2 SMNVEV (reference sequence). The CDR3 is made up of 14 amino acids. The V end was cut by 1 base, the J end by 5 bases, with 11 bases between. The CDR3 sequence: CASSLLGGLYGYTF. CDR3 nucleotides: TGTGCCAGCAGTTTATTGGGGGGGCTGTATGGCTACACCTTC.

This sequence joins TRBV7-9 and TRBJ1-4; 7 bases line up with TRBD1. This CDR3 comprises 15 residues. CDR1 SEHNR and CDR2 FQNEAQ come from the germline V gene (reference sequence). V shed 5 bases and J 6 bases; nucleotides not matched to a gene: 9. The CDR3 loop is CASSGRQGVDEKLFF. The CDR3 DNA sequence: TGTGCCAGCAGCGGCCGACAGGGAGTGGATGAAAAACTGTTTTTT. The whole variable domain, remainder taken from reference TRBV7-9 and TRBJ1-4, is DTGVSQNPRHKITKRGQNVTFRCDPISEHNRLYWYRQTLGQGPEFLTYFQNEAQLEKSRLLSDRFSAERPKGSFSTLEIQRTEQGDSAMYLCASSGRQGVDEKLFFGSGTQLSVL.

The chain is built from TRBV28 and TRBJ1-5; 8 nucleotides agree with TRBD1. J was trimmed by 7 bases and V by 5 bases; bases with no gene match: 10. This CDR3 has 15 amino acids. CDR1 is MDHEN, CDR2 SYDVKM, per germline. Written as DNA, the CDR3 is TGTGCCAGCAGTCCATCGGACAGGGTAAGGCAGCCCCAGCATTTT. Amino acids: CASSPSDRVRQPQHF.

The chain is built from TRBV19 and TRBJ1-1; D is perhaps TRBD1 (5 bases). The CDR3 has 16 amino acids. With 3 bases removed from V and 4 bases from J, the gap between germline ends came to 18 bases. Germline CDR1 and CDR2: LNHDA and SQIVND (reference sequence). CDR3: CASSIGGGIFRTEAFF. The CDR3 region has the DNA TGTGCCAGTAGTATTGGGGGGGGTATTTTTCGCACTGAAGCTTTCTTT.

The CDR3 sequence is CAIQSVLGEAFF. CDR3 bases: TGTGCCATCCAGTCAGTGTTGGGAGAGGCTTTCTTT. The rearrangement joins TRBV10-3 to TRBJ1-1; D not certain. This CDR3 is built from 12 residues. Germline loops: CDR1 ENHRY, CDR2 SYGVKD. V gave up 8 bases and J gave up 11 bases, with 18 bases separating them.